The clone carrying this TCR beta chain was seen a few times. This sample stems from a study of blood T cell repertoires in COVID-19. Study-level information: PBMCs, B-cell-depleted T cells, or T cells were the source of the cDNA or gDNA that made up the material.

The protocol was immunoSEQ multiplex PCR, while the TCRdb copy is restricted to in-frame clones and leaves out a portion. Counted here are a few hundred thousand clones, 84% occurring once; the ten biggest clones make up approximately 3%. The CDR3 contains 12 residues. Deletions cut 4 bases from V and 3 bases from J, with 9 bases between. CDR1 and CDR2 from the germline V gene are GTSNPN and SVGIG (reference sequence). The source is a woman in her twenties or thirties who had recovered from COVID-19. This rearrangement joins TRBV30 to TRBJ1-1; D is unclear. Material for sequencing was peripheral blood. CDR3 coding DNA: TGTGCCTGGACCTCCGCGGACACTGAAGCTTTCTTT. Translated: CAWTSADTEAFF.